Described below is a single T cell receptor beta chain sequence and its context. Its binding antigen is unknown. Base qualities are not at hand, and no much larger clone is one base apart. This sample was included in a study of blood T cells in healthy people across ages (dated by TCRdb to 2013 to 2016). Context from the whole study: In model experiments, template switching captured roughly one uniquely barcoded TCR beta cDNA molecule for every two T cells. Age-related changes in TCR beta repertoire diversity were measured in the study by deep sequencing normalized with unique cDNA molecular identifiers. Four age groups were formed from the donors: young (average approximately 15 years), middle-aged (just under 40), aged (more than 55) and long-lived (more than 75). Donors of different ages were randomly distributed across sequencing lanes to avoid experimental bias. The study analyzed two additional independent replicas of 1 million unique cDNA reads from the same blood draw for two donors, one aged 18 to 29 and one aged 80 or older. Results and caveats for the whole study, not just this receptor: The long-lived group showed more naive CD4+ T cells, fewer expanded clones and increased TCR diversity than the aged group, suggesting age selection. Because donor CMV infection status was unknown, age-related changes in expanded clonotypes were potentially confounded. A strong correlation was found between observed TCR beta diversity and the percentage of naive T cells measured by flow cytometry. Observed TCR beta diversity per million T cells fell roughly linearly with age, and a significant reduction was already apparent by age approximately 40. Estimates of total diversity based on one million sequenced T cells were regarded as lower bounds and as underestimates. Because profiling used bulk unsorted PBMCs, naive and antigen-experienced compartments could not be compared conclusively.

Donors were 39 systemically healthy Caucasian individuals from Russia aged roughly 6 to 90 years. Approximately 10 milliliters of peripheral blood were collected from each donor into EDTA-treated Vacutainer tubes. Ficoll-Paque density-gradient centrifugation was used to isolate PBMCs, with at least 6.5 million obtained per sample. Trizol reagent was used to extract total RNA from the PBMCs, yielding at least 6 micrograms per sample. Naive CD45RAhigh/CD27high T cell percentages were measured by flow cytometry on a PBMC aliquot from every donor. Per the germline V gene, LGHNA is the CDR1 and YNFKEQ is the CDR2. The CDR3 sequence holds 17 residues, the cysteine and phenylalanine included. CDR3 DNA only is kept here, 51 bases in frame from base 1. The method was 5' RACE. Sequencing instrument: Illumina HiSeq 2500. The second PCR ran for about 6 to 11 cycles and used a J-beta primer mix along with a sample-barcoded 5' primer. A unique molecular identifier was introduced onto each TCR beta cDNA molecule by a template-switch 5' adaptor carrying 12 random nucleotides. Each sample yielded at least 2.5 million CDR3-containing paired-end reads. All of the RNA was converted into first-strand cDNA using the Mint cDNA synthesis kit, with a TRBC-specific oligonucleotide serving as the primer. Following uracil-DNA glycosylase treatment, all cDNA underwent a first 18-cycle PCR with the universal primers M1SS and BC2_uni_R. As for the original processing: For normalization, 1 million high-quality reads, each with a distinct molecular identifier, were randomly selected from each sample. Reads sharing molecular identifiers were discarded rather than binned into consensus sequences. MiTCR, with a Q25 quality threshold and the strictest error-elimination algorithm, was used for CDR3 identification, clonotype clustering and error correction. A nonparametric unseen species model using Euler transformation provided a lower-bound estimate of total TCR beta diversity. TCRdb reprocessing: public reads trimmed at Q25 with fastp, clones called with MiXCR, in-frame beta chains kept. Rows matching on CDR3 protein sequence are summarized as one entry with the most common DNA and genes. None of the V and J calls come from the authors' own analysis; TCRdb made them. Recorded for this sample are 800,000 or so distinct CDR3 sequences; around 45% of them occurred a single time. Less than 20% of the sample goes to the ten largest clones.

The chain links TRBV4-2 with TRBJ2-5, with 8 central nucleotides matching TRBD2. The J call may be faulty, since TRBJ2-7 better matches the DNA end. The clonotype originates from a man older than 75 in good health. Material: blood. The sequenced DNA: TGTGCCAGCAGCCAAGAACCCGGGGGGGCCTGGATATACGAGCAGTACTTC. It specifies CASSQEPGGAWIYEQYF.